Listed below are T cell receptor beta chains from one sample, sequenced in a study of PD-1 blockade in classical Hodgkin lymphoma. Assay: immunoSEQ multiplex PCR; the TCRdb copy retains only in-frame clones and omits some. The sample contains more than 35,000 clones, around 80% of which appear only once. The material sequenced was peripheral blood mononuclear cells (PBMCs), taken before the second cycle of nivolumab. The receptors were sampled from a human donor with classical Hodgkin lymphoma. Both conserved end residues are part of each CDR3. The order of the fields is CDR3 length, J gene, V gene, clone size, D gene, CDR3 protein, CDR3 DNA. D genes are given only for firm matches. Clone sizes are given selectively: once, few, many, or a class where the clone is expanded.

12 TRBJ2-7 TRBV6-6 NA NA CASTPGPYEQYF TGTGCCAGCACCCCGGGTCCCTACGAGCAGTACTTC
14 TRBJ2-7 TRBV19 NA TRBD2 CASSIGAGSYEQYF TGTGCCAGTAGTATAGGAGCGGGGTCCTACGAGCAGTACTTC
16 TRBJ2-1 TRBV29-1 NA TRBD1 CSVVKGGQGFYNEQFF TGCAGCGTTGTGAAGGGAGGACAGGGGTTCTACAATGAGCAGTTCTTC
13 TRBJ2-7 TRBV19 once NA CASSIGRTYEQYF TGTGCCAGTAGTATCGGCCGAACCTACGAGCAGTACTTC
15 TRBJ2-7 TRBV7-2 NA TRBD2 CASSLEGTSSYEQYF TGTGCCAGCAGCTTAGAAGGGACTAGTTCCTACGAGCAGTACTTC
14 TRBJ1-2 TRBV27 few NA CASSLSPGGYGYTF TGTGCCAGCAGTCTCAGCCCCGGCGGCTATGGCTACACCTTC
14 TRBJ2-7 TRBV9 NA TRBD1 CASSVGGGGYEQYF TGTGCCAGCAGCGTAGGAGGGGGCGGGTACGAGCAGTACTTC
15 TRBJ2-2 TRBV5-1 once TRBD2 CASSPAGGPFGELFF TGCGCCAGCAGCCCCGCGGGGGGGCCGTTCGGGGAGCTGTTTTTT
15 TRBJ2-1 TRBV19 NA TRBD2 CASSIGTSGGDEQFF TGTGCCAGTAGTATCGGGACTAGCGGGGGCGATGAGCAGTTCTTC
14 TRBJ1-4 TRBV6-5 NA NA CASSYRGGGKGLFF TGTGCCAGCAGTTACCGAGGTGGGGGGAAGGGACTGTTTTTT
13 TRBJ1-1 TRBV7-7 few NA CASSPLRSTEAFF TGTGCCAGCAGCCCTCTGCGTAGCACTGAAGCTTTCTTT
15 TRBJ2-7 TRBV23-1 NA NA CASSQVLADPYEQYF TGCGCCAGCAGTCAAGTGTTAGCGGACCCCTACGAGCAGTACTTC
14 TRBJ1-2 TRBV6-5 NA NA CASSAQGGRYGYTF TGTGCCAGCAGTGCCCAGGGAGGTCGGTATGGCTACACCTTC
13 TRBJ1-3 TRBV10-3 NA TRBD1 CAARTGAGNTIYF TGTGCCGCCCGAACAGGGGCTGGAAACACCATATATTTT
14 TRBJ1-2 TRBV6-5 NA NA CASSYGQGIFGYTF TGTGCCAGCAGTTACGGGCAGGGGATCTTTGGCTACACCTTC
17 TRBJ2-7 TRBV19 NA NA CASSKKVGSLSSYEQYF TGTGCCAGTAGTAAAAAGGTTGGGAGCTTAAGCTCCTACGAGCAGTACTTC
16 TRBJ2-1 TRBV19 few TRBD2 CASSPPLAGGYNEQFF TGTGCCAGTAGTCCCCCACTAGCGGGGGGGTACAATGAGCAGTTCTTC
14 TRBJ2-5 TRBV7-8 NA NA CASSLRGVRETQYF TGTGCCAGCAGCCTTCGGGGAGTCCGGGAGACCCAGTACTTC
15 TRBJ1-2 TRBV7-2 NA TRBD1 CASSFPAGGQEGYTF TGTGCCAGCAGCTTCCCCGCAGGGGGTCAAGAAGGCTACACCTTC
15 TRBJ1-4 TRBV7-2 few NA CASSLGWGGREKLFF TGTGCCAGCAGCTTAGGATGGGGGGGACGTGAAAAACTGTTTTTT
11 TRBJ2-7 TRBV20-1 NA TRBD2 CSASLAGVQYF TGCAGTGCTAGCTTAGCGGGGGTGCAGTACTTC
14 TRBJ2-2 TRBV11-2 NA NA CASSLEGRPGELFF TGTGCCAGCAGCTTAGAGGGACGTCCGGGGGAGCTGTTTTTT
11 TRBJ2-7 TRBV20-1 NA TRBD1 CSALQGDEQYF TGCAGTGCACTACAGGGGGACGAGCAGTACTTC
15 TRBJ2-2 TRBV7-2 NA NA CASSLESRGTGELFF TGTGCCAGCAGCTTAGAATCCAGGGGCACCGGGGAGCTGTTTTTT
15 TRBJ2-7 TRBV29-1 NA TRBD1 CSVTLPDRGSYEQYF TGCAGCGTCACCCTTCCCGACAGGGGGTCCTACGAGCAGTACTTC
17 TRBJ1-1 TRBV5-1 NA TRBD1 CASSFGEGAEFWTEAFF TGCGCCAGCAGCTTTGGCGAGGGGGCGGAATTTTGGACTGAAGCTTTCTTT
14 TRBJ2-7 TRBV5-6 NA TRBD2 CASSAGTTSYEQYF TGTGCCAGCAGCGCCGGGACTACCTCCTACGAGCAGTACTTC
13 TRBJ2-7 TRBV18 few TRBD1 CASSPGTGPEQYF TGTGCCAGCTCACCCGGGACAGGGCCCGAGCAGTACTTC
14 TRBJ2-6 TRBV29-1 NA TRBD1 CSVLQGPGANVLTF TGCAGCGTCTTACAGGGGCCTGGGGCCAACGTCCTGACTTTC
13 TRBJ2-5 TRBV7-2 NA TRBD2 CASSESPGTSVYF TGTGCCAGCAGCGAATCCCCCGGGACTAGCGTGTACTTC
17 TRBJ2-3 TRBV12-2 NA NA CASRLAPPDRGLDTQYF TGTGCAAGTCGCTTAGCTCCACCTGACAGGGGGCTGGATACGCAGTATTTT
13 TRBJ2-1 TRBV6-5 NA NA CASSLGGQDEQFF TGTGCCAGCAGTCTCGGGGGGCAGGATGAGCAGTTCTTC
14 TRBJ1-4 TRBV6-6 once TRBD1 CASSRTGWDEKLFF TGTGCCAGCAGCCGGACAGGTTGGGATGAAAAACTGTTTTTT
14 TRBJ2-3 TRBV5-1 once NA CASSLSVFTDTQYF TGCGCCAGCAGCTTGAGCGTGTTCACAGATACGCAGTATTTT
15 TRBJ1-3 TRBV16 NA NA CASSQSGGPGNTIYF TGTGCCAGCAGCCAATCCGGCGGCCCTGGAAACACCATATATTTT
15 TRBJ2-7 TRBV2 NA TRBD2 CASSERVAGGYEQYF TGTGCCAGCAGTGAGAGGGTAGCGGGAGGCTACGAGCAGTACTTC
13 TRBJ2-1 TRBV2 NA NA CASIRDKLFEQFF TGTGCCAGCATCCGGGACAAACTATTCGAGCAGTTCTTC
14 TRBJ1-4 TRBV2 once NA CASSPVRVIEKLFF TGTGCCAGCAGCCCCGTTAGGGTAATTGAAAAACTGTTTTTT
15 TRBJ2-5 TRBV27 once TRBD1 CASSRTRGQQETQYF TGTGCCAGCAGTAGAACCAGGGGGCAGCAAGAGACCCAGTACTTC
14 TRBJ2-7 TRBV18 NA NA CASSSPLPPYEQYF TGTGCCAGCTCATCACCTCTCCCTCCCTACGAGCAGTACTTC
14 TRBJ2-1 TRBV7-9 NA NA CASSLESGGNEQFF TGTGCCAGCAGCTTAGAAAGTGGGGGTAATGAGCAGTTCTTC
13 TRBJ1-1 TRBV10-3 NA NA CAIQTEVNTEAFF TGTGCCATCCAAACGGAGGTAAACACTGAAGCTTTCTTT
17 TRBJ2-2 TRBV5-1 once TRBD2 CASSLLAGGHESGELFF TGCGCCAGCAGCCTCCTAGCGGGGGGGCATGAGTCCGGGGAGCTGTTTTTT
16 TRBJ1-1 TRBV6-4 NA NA CASSDSRGFVNTEAFF TGTGCCAGCAGTGACTCCCGGGGTTTCGTGAACACTGAAGCTTTCTTT
15 TRBJ2-7 TRBV7-9 NA TRBD2 CASSPGGISLYEQYF TGTGCCAGCAGCCCCGGGGGGATAAGCCTCTACGAGCAGTACTTC
14 TRBJ1-1 TRBV15 NA NA CATSRDGVNTEAFF TGTGCCACCAGCAGAGACGGAGTGAACACTGAAGCTTTCTTT
16 TRBJ1-1 TRBV2 NA TRBD1 CASSAPGQGADTEAFF TGTGCCAGCAGTGCCCCGGGACAGGGTGCGGACACTGAAGCTTTCTTT
16 TRBJ2-1 TRBV2 NA TRBD1 CASSVVARDRDNEQFF TGTGCCAGCAGTGTAGTGGCCAGGGACAGGGACAATGAGCAGTTCTTC